The 21 T cell receptor beta chains below were found in one sample sequenced in a study of OX40 agonist ivuxolimab in advanced cancers. Libraries were prepared by immunoSEQ multiplex PCR; TCRdb keeps only in-frame clonotypes and omits some of them. The table shows more than 50,000 clones, with about four fifths occurring only once. The source material was CD4+ or CD8+ T cells sorted from blood, sampled in a trial of the OX40 agonist ivuxolimab. These TCRs come from an adult with an advanced solid tumor such as melanoma, head and neck, liver or kidney cancer.

This clone was picked up a small number of times. The gene calls are TRBV7-2 and TRBJ1-1; 8 bases agree with TRBD1. Trimming at V came to 4 bases and at J to 5 bases, leaving 9 bases not matched to a gene. There are 15 residues in the CDR3. CDR1 is SGHTA and CDR2 is FQGNSA in the germline V gene. DNA for the CDR3: TGTGCCAGCAGCTCCCGCGGACAGGGAGGAACTGAAGCTTTCTTT. Translating it yields CASSSRGQGGTEAFF.

Concerning this clone itself: One end of the junction is discordant with germline, which a read error may explain. CDR3 amino acids: CASSTGTSGSKDTQYF. CDR3 nucleotides: TGTGCCAGCAGCACAGGGACTAGCGGGAGCAAAGATACGCAGTATTTT. This rearrangement joins TRBV7-9 to TRBJ2-3; TRBD2 matches 14 bases. This CDR3 spans 16 amino acids. Germline V gene lookup returns CDR1 SEHNR and CDR2 FQNEAQ (reference sequence).

The V call is TRBV7-9, the J call TRBJ1-2, with D unclear. V was clipped by 5 bases and J by 5 bases, with 24 bases between them. Germline lookup yields CDR1 SEHNR and CDR2 FQNEAQ (reference sequence). There are 17 residues in the CDR3. The CDR3 region has the DNA TGTGCCAGCAGCCCCCCCCGGGCCCCCTCCACCCTATATGGCTACACCTTC. Its translation: CASSPPRAPSTLYGYTF.

This rearrangement joins TRBV11-2 to TRBJ1-1; 8 bases are shared with TRBD1. The germline CDR1 and CDR2 sequences are SGHAT and FQNNGV. CDR3 length: 14 residues. The trim removed 5 bases at V and 5 bases at J, leaving 7 bases unmatched. CDR3 bases: TGTGCCAGCAGCGAGACAGGGGTGAGGACTGAAGCTTTCTTT. Its translation is CASSETGVRTEAFF.

This rearrangement joins TRBV25-1 to TRBJ2-5; D may correspond to TRBD1 or TRBD2 (5 bases each). This CDR3 is 14 amino acids long. The germline V and J ends were trimmed by 5 bases and 2 bases, with 12 bases remaining between them. Germline V CDR1 and CDR2: MGHDK, SYGVNS. CDR3 coding DNA: TGTGCCAGCAGTATTGCCGGGGCGCAAGAGACCCAGTACTTC. Its translation is CASSIAGAQETQYF. The whole variable domain, filled in from reference TRBV25-1 and TRBJ2-5, reads EADIYQTPRYLVIGTGKKITLECSQTMGHDKMYWYQQDPGMELHLIHYSYGVNSTEKGDLSSESTVSRIRTEHFPLTLESARPSHTSQYLCASSIAGAQETQYFGPGTRLLVL.

This clone is a singleton in its sample. The DNA for the CDR3 is TGTGCCACCAGCAGAACCACAGGGAGTGGCACTGAAGCTTTCTTT. Protein product: CATSRTTGSGTEAFF. The chain has TRBV15 and TRBJ1-1, with D maybe TRBD1 (6 bases). Trimming left V 2 bases short and J 4 bases short, with 14 bases between. Germline V CDR1 and CDR2: LNHNV, YYDKDF (reference sequence). The CDR3 runs 15 residues.

Notes on this clone: Other DNA sequences of this sample code for an identical CDR3. V gene TRBV18 combines with J gene TRBJ2-5; D gene unclear. The V end was cut by 6 bases, the J end by 0 bases, with 5 bases between. Germline V gives CDR1 KGHSH, CDR2 LQKENI. This CDR3 spans 12 amino acids. Here the CDR3 DNA reads TGTGCCAGCTCTCCGTACCAAGAGACCCAGTACTTC. Protein: CASSPYQETQYF.

The V gene is TRBV19, the J gene TRBJ1-5; 7 bases fit TRBD1. This CDR3 has 15 residues. The V segment lost 1 base and the J segment 5 bases; nucleotides outside the gene matches: 5. Looked up from germline, CDR1 is LNHDA and CDR2 is SQIVND (reference sequence). The CDR3: CASSIAQGEHQPQHF. The CDR3 DNA reads TGTGCCAGTAGTATAGCCCAGGGGGAACATCAGCCCCAGCATTTT.

The genes are TRBV19 and TRBJ1-1; D remains ambiguous. V lost 8 bases and J lost 11, with 12 bases in between. This CDR3 region has 10 residues. Germline V lookup: CDR1 LNHDA, CDR2 SQIVND (reference sequence). CDR3 in DNA: TGTGCCAGTGGCCCAGGATGGGCTTTCTTT. The encoded protein is CASGPGWAFF.

This chain uses TRBV6-1 with TRBJ2-1; D may be TRBD2 (6 bases). The germline CDR1 and CDR2 sequences are MNHNS and SASEGT. The CDR3 consists of 14 residues. V was trimmed by 3 bases and J by 2 bases, leaving 8 bases between them. The CDR3 spells CASSDGGTYNEQFF. The CDR3 region has the DNA TGTGCCAGCAGTGACGGCGGGACCTACAATGAGCAGTTCTTC.

The chain employs TRBV7-6 and TRBJ2-7; TRBD2 matches at 10 bases. This CDR3 comprises 17 residues. The V and J ends lost 1 base and 4 bases, in that order; junction bases with no gene match: 10. CDR1 SGHVS and CDR2 FNYEAQ come from the germline V gene. The CDR3 sequence: CASSLGPPGTSAYEQYF. CDR3 DNA sequence: TGTGCCAGCAGCTTAGGGCCCCCCGGGACTAGCGCTTACGAGCAGTACTTC. The full variable domain, with the rest looked up from reference TRBV7-6 and TRBJ2-7, is GAGVSQSPRYKVTKRGQDVALRCDPISGHVSLYWYRQALGQGPEFLTYFNYEAQQDKSGLPNDRFSAERPEGSISTLTIQRTEQRDSAMYRCASSLGPPGTSAYEQYFGPGTRLTVT.

In this sample, this clone turned up once. V and J are TRBV6-1 and TRBJ2-2; TRBD2 agrees at 10 bases. The CDR3 totals 17 residues. J was trimmed by 2 bases and V by 4 bases; bases with no gene match: 7. Germline lookup yields CDR1 MNHNS and CDR2 SASEGT. CDR3 DNA: TGTGCCAGCAGTGTTCCTAGCGGGAGTTTTAACACCGGGGAGCTGTTTTTT. Amino acids: CASSVPSGSFNTGELFF.

This clone was recorded many times. The V and J genes are TRBV5-1 and TRBJ2-5, with no clear D. V dropped 5 bases and J dropped 2 bases, with 13 bases sitting between them. Germline V gene lookup returns CDR1 SGHRS and CDR2 YFSETQ. This CDR3 is 14 amino acids long. Here the CDR3 reads CASSFNSEQETQYF. The CDR3 DNA follows: TGCGCCAGCAGTTTTAACTCGGAGCAAGAGACCCAGTACTTC.

The V and J genes are TRBV2 and TRBJ2-3; D is unclear. The V gene's germline CDR1 is SNHLY and CDR2 FYNNEI. CDR3 length: 12 amino acids. V was pared by 5 bases and J by 5 bases, with 8 bases between. CDR3 nucleotides: TGTGCCAGCAGTCCTGAGGTAGATACGCAGTATTTT. This gives the protein CASSPEVDTQYF. Supplemented by reference TRBV2 and TRBJ2-3, the full variable domain reads EPEVTQTPSHQVTQMGQEVILRCVPISNHLYFYWYRQILGQKVEFLVSFYNNEISEKSEIFDDQFSVERPDGSNFTLKIRSTKLEDSAMYFCASSPEVDTQYFGPGTRLTVL.

This clone has more than one count but fewer than ten. The CDR3 region has the DNA TGTGCCAGCAGTTTAAGCGGACTAGGGCTTTTCTTC. This gives the protein CASSLSGLGLFF. The chain couples TRBV28 to TRBJ2-1; 7 nucleotides agree with TRBD2. This CDR3 comprises 12 residues. V dropped 2 bases and J dropped 16; count of bases not matched to a gene: 8. Germline CDR1 reads MDHEN; CDR2 reads SYDVKM.

V usage is TRBV5-1 and J usage is TRBJ2-4, with TRBD1 identical over 7 bases. The trim removed 0 bases at V and 13 bases at J, leaving 4 bases unmatched. The germline gives CDR1 SGHRS, CDR2 YFSETQ. This CDR3 has 12 residues. CDR3 amino acids: CASSLERDRQYF. The CDR3 bases are TGCGCCAGCAGCTTGGAACGGGACAGACAGTACTTC.

The chain carries TRBV30 and TRBJ1-2, with unresolved D. The germline gives CDR1 GTSNPN, CDR2 SVGIG (reference sequence). This CDR3 has 13 amino acids. Trimming stripped 4 bases from V and 4 bases from J, with 13 bases between. The CDR3 DNA is TGTGCCTGGAATCACCGACTTTCCTATGGCTACACCTTC. This sequence encodes CAWNHRLSYGYTF.

This clone came up once. This rearrangement joins TRBV4-2 to TRBJ1-1; D gene uncertain. The CDR3 contains 15 residues. Deletions cut 1 base from V and 2 bases from J, with 11 bases between. The germline CDR1 and CDR2 sequences are LGHNA and YNFKEQ. The CDR3 is CASSQAMSGNTEAFF. The CDR3 DNA sequence: TGTGCCAGCAGCCAAGCGATGTCCGGAAACACTGAAGCTTTCTTT.

The J gene is TRBJ1-2, the V gene TRBV4-2; no firm D call. CDR1 and CDR2 (germline): LGHNA, YNFKEQ. V lost 5 bases, J lost 8 bases, and 12 bases lay in between. CDR3 length: 12 residues. CDR3: CASSSREWGYTF. CDR3 in DNA: TGTGCCAGCAGCTCCCGTGAATGGGGCTACACCTTC.

The V and J genes are TRBV7-3 and TRBJ2-2; 14 bases line up with TRBD2. J gave up 0 bases and V 5 bases, and 5 bases lay outside the gene matches. The CDR3 is made up of 18 amino acids. Germline V gene data show CDR1 as SGHTA and CDR2 as FQGTGA. This CDR3 reads CASSPGLAGGSNTGELFF. The CDR3 nucleotides read TGTGCCAGCAGCCCCGGACTAGCGGGGGGTTCGAACACCGGGGAGCTGTTTTTT.

The chain is built from TRBV18 and TRBJ1-1; tentatively, D is TRBD1 (5 bases). The CDR3 totals 13 residues. Germline V gene lookup returns CDR1 KGHSH and CDR2 LQKENI. V lost 6 bases to trimming and J lost 11 bases, with 19 bases between them. CDR3 nucleotide sequence: TGTGCCAGCTCCCCCGGACTCCCTCCAGGGGCTTTCTTT. Its protein product is CASSPGLPPGAFF.